A selection of T cell receptor beta chains follows, all from one sample in a study of T cell responses to AZD1222 COVID-19 vaccine. Some clones are missing from TCRdb's copy, which holds only in-frame ones; the method was immunoSEQ multiplex PCR. The table lists around 100,000 clones, 88% of them singletons. This specimen consisted of peripheral blood, obtained on day 0 of AZD1222 vaccination. The receptors were sampled from an adult in good health. Both conserved end residues are part of each CDR3. Fields, in order: D gene, V gene, clone size, J gene, CDR3 DNA, CDR3 protein. The D gene is left open where the match is weak. A clone size is listed for some rows: how often the clone was seen (once, few, many), or a class if it is expanded.

>NA|TRBV11-3|NA|TRBJ2-2
TGTGCCAGCAGCTTAAGTCAGAACACCGGGGAGCTGTTTTTT
CASSLSQNTGELFF
>TRBD2|TRBV24-1|once|TRBJ2-3
TGTGCCACCAGTGATCTGGGCGGGGGAACTAGCACAGATACGCAGTATTTT
CATSDLGGGTSTDTQYF
>NA|TRBV13|NA|TRBJ2-7
TGTGCCAGCAGCTTATCCCACGAGCAGTACTTC
CASSLSHEQYF
>NA|TRBV12-5|NA|TRBJ1-1
TGTGCTAGTGGTTTGGTACTGGGTGCTTTCTTT
CASGLVLGAFF
>NA|TRBV6-5|NA|TRBJ1-2
TGTGCCAGCAGTCTCGACAGAGAGGGCTACACCTTC
CASSLDREGYTF
>NA|TRBV7-2|NA|TRBJ1-2
TGTGCCAGCAGCTTCAACCAGGGTTTAAACTATGGCTACACCTTC
CASSFNQGLNYGYTF
>NA|TRBV6-5|NA|TRBJ2-3
TGTGCCAGCAATCTCTACACAGATACGCAGTATTTT
CASNLYTDTQYF
>NA|TRBV19|NA|TRBJ1-5
TGTGCCAGTAGTAAGGAGGGGCGCCAGGGGCAGCCCCAGCATTTT
CASSKEGRQGQPQHF
>NA|TRBV30|NA|TRBJ2-5
TGTGCCCTGGAAACTGGCGAGACCCAGTACTTC
CALETGETQYF
>NA|TRBV11-3|once|TRBJ2-1
TGTGCCAGCAGCTTACAGGGGTCTAATGAGCAGTTCTTC
CASSLQGSNEQFF
>TRBD2|TRBV14|NA|TRBJ2-1
TGTGCCAGCAGCCCTAGAGTAGCGGGGGGGCGTGAGCAGTTCTTC
CASSPRVAGGREQFF
>NA|TRBV10-3|NA|TRBJ2-1
TGTGCCATCAGAACTAGCAGCCAGCCCAATGAGCAGTTCTTC
CAIRTSSQPNEQFF
>NA|TRBV30|NA|TRBJ2-6
TGTGCCTGGAGTGTTGGAGCGGACCCCTTCTCTGGGGCCAACGTCCTGACTTTC
CAWSVGADPFSGANVLTF
>TRBD2|TRBV3-1/TRBV3-2|NA|TRBJ2-1
TGTGCCAGCAGCCCCGGGGGGAGGAGCTCCTACAATGAGCAGTTCTTC
CASSPGGRSSYNEQFF
>NA|TRBV7-8|once|TRBJ2-5
TGTGCCAGCAGCTCCGACATGCAGGTCCAAGAGACCCAGTACTTC
CASSSDMQVQETQYF
>TRBD1|TRBV12-5|once|TRBJ1-2
TGTGCTAGTGGTTTGGACAGGGGGTATGGCTACACCTTC
CASGLDRGYGYTF
>NA|TRBV18|NA|TRBJ1-2
TGTGCCAGCTCCGGAAATGACGGGATAGGTGGCTACACCTTC
CASSGNDGIGGYTF
>NA|TRBV6-1|NA|TRBJ2-7
TGTGCCAGCAGTCCTTCCTACGAGCAGTACTTC
CASSPSYEQYF
>NA|TRBV7-9|NA|TRBJ1-6
TGTGCCAGCAGCTTAGTGCACAGTTTTGTAAGGACCTATAATTCACCCCTCCACTTT
CASSLVHSFVRTYNSPLHF
>NA|TRBV4-3|NA|TRBJ2-1
TGCGCCAGCAGCCGGGAGGCCCCCAATGAGCAGTTCTTC
CASSREAPNEQFF
>TRBD1|TRBV9|NA|TRBJ2-2
TGTGCCAGCAGCGGCGGGACAGGGAACACCGGGGAGCTGTTTTTT
CASSGGTGNTGELFF
>NA|TRBV6-2/TRBV6-3|NA|TRBJ2-7
TGTGCCAGCAGTCGGGACGCAGCCTACGAGCAGTACTTC
CASSRDAAYEQYF
>NA|TRBV10-3|few|TRBJ1-6
TGTGCCATCAGCGGAGACGGGGTTTCACCCCTCCACTTT
CAISGDGVSPLHF
>NA|TRBV12-3/TRBV12-4|NA|TRBJ1-2
TGTGCCAGCCTTGGGGGGTCTAACTATGGCTACACCTTC
CASLGGSNYGYTF
>NA|TRBV7-3|NA|TRBJ2-1
TGTGCCAGCAGCTCCTCGGCGGTCTACAATGAGCAGTTCTTC
CASSSSAVYNEQFF